Detailed here is one TCR beta chain. Its antigen remains unknown. The sample is drawn from a study of monozygotic twins with inflammatory bowel disease. Regarding the study as a whole: Especially with disease activity, IBD patients had fewer clonotypes in common with others than healthy twins did. Results did not support any single strong IBD-associated signal or clonotype.

TCRdb reprocessed the 5' RACE reads, with one entry per CDR3 protein and no DNA. Here the sample table reports fewer than 110,000 distinct CDR3 sequences. Germline CDR1 and CDR2: DFQATT and SNEGSKA (reference sequence). The CDR3 spans 15 residues. The J gene is TRBJ1-5, the V gene TRBV20-1; TCRdb's D call of TRBD1 is untestable without DNA. The source material was blood. This sequence originates from a human donor with ulcerative colitis or Crohn's disease, or a healthy co-twin of an affected twin (not recorded which). CDR3 amino acids: CSARGGQSRNQPQHF.